This T cell receptor (beta chain) appears in the sequencing data of a study of T cell repertoires in cytomegalovirus infection (dated by TCRdb to the late 2010s). For context, the study as a whole: Peptide stimulations targeted recently identified HLA-C-restricted CMV epitopes, whose presentation resists viral immunomodulation, together with well-studied HLA-B-restricted epitopes. Donor HLA type was relevant to the analysis, as public TCR beta signatures indicated carriage of CMV infection together with the matching HLA type.

Counted from cysteine to phenylalanine, this CDR3 has 14 amino acids. Only the CDR3 region is kept as DNA, spanning 42 bases read in frame from base 1. The germline ends are 6 bases apart after V is trimmed by 2 bases and J by 2 bases. The CDR1 and CDR2 encoded by the germline V gene are MDHEN and SYDVKM. Here is what the overall study found, with its caveats: Cumulative frequency of public TCR beta family members discriminated carriers of CMV infection plus the relevant HLA type in this cohort and an independent roughly 340-donor cohort. In the ex vivo response, HLA-C-restricted CMV-specific TCR beta clonotypes were dominant, and in two of eight donors the single most frequent clonotype came from this HLA-C-restricted group.

Sequencing used an Illumina HiSeq 1500. TCRdb cleaned the public reads at Q25 with fastp, built clones with MiXCR and kept in-frame beta chains. CDR3 protein duplicates are merged, each entry listing the most common genes and DNA. The table for this sample lists about 920,000 distinct CDR3 sequences; approximately 30% of them were counted only once. The leading ten clones occupy 13% of the sample. In the paper's terms, the treatment or condition label means: in vitro stimulation with specific CMV peptide epitopes to enrich CMV-specific T cells. Details on this clonotype: The specificity of this receptor is unknown. No base quality information exists; no much larger clone differs at one position.

The material sequenced was cultured CD8+ T cells from PBMCs, taken from culture after CMV antigen stimulation. The source of this sequence is a human donor in good health (CMV status not recorded). Some clones in this sample may be carry-over from other donors' samples. The rearrangement combines TRBV28 with TRBJ1-4, with the D gene call left open. The nucleotides read TGTGCCAGCAGTTTAGTACCTACTAATGAAAAACTGTTTTTT. It translates to CASSLVPTNEKLFF.